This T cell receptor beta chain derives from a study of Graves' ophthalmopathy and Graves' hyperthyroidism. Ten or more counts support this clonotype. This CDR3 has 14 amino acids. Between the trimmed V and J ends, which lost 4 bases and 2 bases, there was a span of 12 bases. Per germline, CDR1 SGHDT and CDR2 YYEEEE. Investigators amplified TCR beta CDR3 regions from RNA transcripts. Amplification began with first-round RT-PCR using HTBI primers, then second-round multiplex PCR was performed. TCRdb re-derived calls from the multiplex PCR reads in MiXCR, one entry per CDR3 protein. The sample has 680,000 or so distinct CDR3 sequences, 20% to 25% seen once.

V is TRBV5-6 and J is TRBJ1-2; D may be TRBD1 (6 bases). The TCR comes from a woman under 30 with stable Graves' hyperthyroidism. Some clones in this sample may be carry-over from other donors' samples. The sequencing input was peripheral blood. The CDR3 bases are TGTGCCAGCAGCGCAGGGGAAGGGAACTATGGCTACACCTTC. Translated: CASSAGEGNYGYTF.